These 26 T cell receptor beta chains were all obtained from the same sample, sequenced in a study of long-term antiretroviral therapy in people with HIV. immunoSEQ v3.0 was run at survey level. TCRdb keeps only in-frame clones here, not all; method: immunoSEQ multiplex PCR. The sample contains approximately 21,000 clones, 85% to 90% of which appear only once. Sample: unsorted PBMCs, taken 2.3 years after starting antiretroviral therapy. Receptors originate from a man aged 55 to 70 with HIV.

The CDR3: CASSLDLVSNEQFF. CDR3 DNA sequence: TGTGCCAGCAGCTTAGATCTAGTCTCAAATGAGCAGTTCTTC. The gene calls are TRBV7-9 and TRBJ2-1; no firm D call. V was shortened by 1 base and J by 7 bases, with 11 bases between the two germline ends. Germline V gene sequence: CDR1 SEHNR, CDR2 FQNEAQ (reference sequence). This CDR3 contains 14 residues.

The rearrangement uses TRBV27 and TRBJ2-7; D could derive from TRBD1 or TRBD2 (5 bases each). CDR1 is MNHEY and CDR2 is SMNVEV in the germline V gene (reference sequence). V lost 3 bases and J 3 bases, leaving 12 bases between the germline ends. This CDR3 spans 14 amino acids. CDR3 coding DNA: TGTGCCAGCAGTTTCCGGGACCGTAGCTACGAGCAGTACTTC. It yields the protein CASSFRDRSYEQYF.

The rearrangement uses TRBV4-2 and TRBJ2-3, with 10 bases lining up with TRBD2. Germline-derived CDR1 and CDR2 are LGHNA and YNFKEQ. Losses at the gene ends were 5 bases for V and 3 bases for J; bases not matched to a gene: 5. This CDR3 comprises 15 residues. The CDR3 reads CASSYLTSGTDTQYF. In DNA form, the CDR3 reads TGTGCCAGCAGCTATCTGACTAGCGGGACAGATACGCAGTATTTT.

The chain carries TRBV2 and TRBJ2-2; 7 bases are shared with TRBD2. CDR1 and CDR2 (germline): SNHLY, FYNNEI. Losses at the gene ends were 5 bases for V and 8 bases for J; bases not matched to a gene: 8. CDR3 length equals 14 residues. CDR3 nucleotides: TGTGCCAGCAGTCGGATGGGGGGGTCAGGGGAGCTGTTTTTT. Its protein product is CASSRMGGSGELFF.

The chain has TRBV10-1 and TRBJ2-3, with 8 bases aligning to TRBD2. Germline V gene lookup returns CDR1 WNHNN and CDR2 SYGVQD (reference sequence). V was pared by 3 bases and J by 3 bases, with 5 bases of the junction left unmatched. This CDR3 contains 15 residues. The CDR3 spells CASSDSGRGTDTQYF. As DNA, the CDR3 is TGCGCCAGCAGTGATTCCGGGAGGGGGACAGATACGCAGTATTTT.

V gene TRBV5-8 combines with J gene TRBJ2-2; 7 positions match TRBD2. The CDR3 loop spans 17 amino acids. V lost 3 bases, J lost 3 bases, and 11 bases stayed unmatched. Germline loops: CDR1 SGHTS, CDR2 YDEGEE. In DNA form, the CDR3 reads TGTGCCAGCAGCTGGCGAACGGGGGGTGAATACACCGGGGAGCTGTTTTTT. Protein sequence: CASSWRTGGEYTGELFF.

J is TRBJ2-3 and V is TRBV5-1; the match to TRBD2 covers 11 bases. The CDR3 runs to 16 residues. Germline trimming cut 3 bases from V and 4 bases from J; bases unmatched to any gene: 7. Per germline, CDR1 SGHRS and CDR2 YFSETQ. CDR3 region: CASSWTSGLVPDTQYF. CDR3 sequence (DNA): TGCGCCAGCAGCTGGACTAGCGGGCTGGTCCCAGATACGCAGTATTTT. The whole variable domain, remainder taken from reference TRBV5-1 and TRBJ2-3, is KAGVTQTPRYLIKTRGQQVTLSCSPISGHRSVSWYQQTPGQGLQFLFEYFSETQRNKGNFPGRFSGRQFSNSRSEMNVSTLELGDSALYLCASSWTSGLVPDTQYFGPGTRLTVL.

The rearrangement links TRBV28 to TRBJ2-2, with TRBD2 identical over 11 bases. Trimming at V came to 3 bases and at J to 4 bases, leaving 7 bases not matched to a gene. This CDR3 is 17 amino acids long. Germline V CDR1 and CDR2: MDHEN, SYDVKM. The CDR3 sequence: CASSFLTSGDFTGELFF. CDR3 nucleotide sequence: TGTGCCAGCAGTTTCCTGACTAGCGGGGACTTCACCGGGGAGCTGTTTTTT.

The chain is built from TRBV6-5 and TRBJ1-2; maybe TRBD1 (6 bases). The CDR3 consists of 13 residues. In germline, CDR1 is MNHEY, CDR2 SVGAGI. Deletions cut 6 bases from V and 4 bases from J, with 12 bases between. CDR3 sequence: CASRQGIGYGYTF. The CDR3 bases are TGTGCCAGCAGACAGGGTATCGGCTATGGCTACACCTTC.

The chain recombines TRBV7-3 with TRBJ2-3, with D uncertain. Germline loops: CDR1 SGHTA, CDR2 FQGTGA. The CDR3 is 15 residues long. The germline V and J ends were trimmed by 5 bases and 4 bases, with 16 bases remaining between them. This CDR3 reads CASSLTPVGADTQYF. The CDR3 DNA sequence: TGTGCCAGCAGCCTGACGCCGGTTGGGGCAGATACGCAGTATTTT.

The chain is built from TRBV27 and TRBJ2-5; D is unresolved. The length of the CDR3 is 14 residues. The V gene's germline CDR1 is MNHEY and CDR2 SMNVEV (reference sequence). The germline V and J ends were trimmed by 4 bases and 2 bases, with 11 bases remaining between them. The CDR3 DNA sequence: TGTGCCAGCAGTTCCCCCCCACGACAAGAGACCCAGTACTTC. It specifies CASSSPPRQETQYF.

This clone is a singleton in its sample. The chain couples TRBV5-4 to TRBJ1-2; TRBD1 aligns across 9 bases. The CDR3 extends over 14 amino acids. J gave up 6 bases and V 4 bases, and 7 bases lay outside the gene matches. Germline CDR1 SGHNT, CDR2 YYREEE (reference sequence). The CDR3 nucleotides are TGTGCCAGCAGCGACTCCGGGACAGGGCATGGCTACACCTTC. This encodes CASSDSGTGHGYTF.

This rearrangement joins TRBV19 to TRBJ1-3; a weak D match, TRBD1 (6 bases). Trimming removed 5 bases at V and 0 bases at J, with 8 bases between. Germline V gene data show CDR1 as LNHDA and CDR2 as SQIVND (reference sequence). This CDR3 has 14 residues. The DNA of the CDR3 is TGTGCCAGTAGTCTAGGGGGCTCTGGAAACACCATATATTTT. Residues: CASSLGGSGNTIYF.

The rearrangement uses TRBV6-5 and TRBJ2-5, with 9 nucleotides matching TRBD2. CDR1 is MNHEY and CDR2 is SVGAGI in the germline V gene. The CDR3 is made up of 15 amino acids. J lost 4 bases, V lost 1 base, and 4 bases had no gene match. The chain's CDR3 is CASSYLREGAETQYF. Here the CDR3 DNA reads TGTGCCAGCAGTTACTTGCGGGAGGGTGCAGAGACCCAGTACTTC.

The chain links TRBV7-3 to TRBJ2-2; TRBD1 matches 8 bases. The CDR3 contains 17 residues. The J segment lost 6 bases and the V segment lost 1 base, leaving 10 bases of the junction unmatched. Looked up from germline, CDR1 is SGHTA and CDR2 is FQGTGA. CDR3 DNA: TGTGCCAGCAGCTTAAGTACACAGGGGGAGTTTCCCGGGGAGCTGTTTTTT. Its protein product is CASSLSTQGEFPGELFF.

This clone was seen a few times. The gene calls are TRBV5-1 and TRBJ1-6, with D perhaps matching TRBD1 (5 bases). Per the germline V gene, CDR1 is SGHRS and CDR2 is YFSETQ. V shed 4 bases and J shed 6 bases, with 11 bases lying between them. The length of the CDR3 is 14 residues. The chain's CDR3 is CASSDGGGNSPLHF. Written as DNA, the CDR3 is TGCGCCAGCAGCGATGGGGGAGGTAATTCACCCCTCCACTTT.

This clone appeared once. The chain links TRBV18 to TRBJ2-1; tentatively, D is TRBD1 or TRBD2 (6 bases each). This CDR3 is 16 amino acids long. Germline assignment: CDR1 KGHSH and CDR2 LQKENI. V shed 0 bases and J shed 0 bases, with 9 bases lying between them. Here the CDR3 DNA reads TGTGCCAGCTCACCACCCGGGGGCGGCTCCTACAATGAGCAGTTCTTC. Its translation is CASSPPGGGSYNEQFF.

The rearrangement links TRBV11-3 to TRBJ2-7, with D perhaps being TRBD1 or TRBD2 (5 bases each). The CDR3 runs 16 residues. Trimming shortened V by 3 bases and J by 5 bases, and 20 bases separated the two germline ends. Germline V gives CDR1 SGHNT, CDR2 YENEEA. CDR3 bases: TGTGCCAGCAGCTTGTATAATTCGGGACCCTGGGACGAGCAGTACTTC. It translates to CASSLYNSGPWDEQYF.

J is TRBJ2-7 and V is TRBV28; D tentatively fits TRBD1 or TRBD2 (5 bases each). V was shortened by 7 bases and J by 4 bases, with 17 bases between the two germline ends. Germline loops: CDR1 MDHEN, CDR2 SYDVKM. This CDR3 is built from 14 residues. This CDR3 reads CASNHPSGGYEQYF. CDR3 in DNA: TGTGCCAGCAACCACCCTTCTGGGGGATACGAGCAGTACTTC.

This clone was detected once. V is TRBV30 and J is TRBJ1-6, with a possible D match to TRBD1 (6 bases). Between the trimmed V and J ends, which lost 4 bases and 1 base, there was a span of 11 bases. The germline V gene has CDR1 GTSNPN and CDR2 SVGIG (reference sequence). This CDR3 spans 15 amino acids. The CDR3 sequence is CAWMLGTSYNSPLHF. The DNA of the CDR3 is TGTGCCTGGATGTTGGGGACATCCTATAATTCACCCCTCCACTTT.

The CDR3 here is CASSLRTGKGGYEQYF. In nucleotides, the CDR3 is TGTGCCAGCAGCTTAAGGACCGGCAAAGGGGGCTACGAGCAGTACTTC. The chain carries TRBV7-6 and TRBJ2-7, with D perhaps TRBD1 (6 bases). Germline values: CDR1 SGHVS, CDR2 FNYEAQ. The CDR3 loop spans 16 amino acids. Trimming removed 2 bases at V and 3 bases at J, with 17 bases between.

The chain employs TRBV5-1 and TRBJ1-4; TRBD1 is a possible D gene (5 bases). Germline V CDR1 and CDR2: SGHRS, YFSETQ. Trimming left V 4 bases short and J 5 bases short, with 18 bases between. The CDR3 covers 16 residues. The CDR3 protein is CASSLKTQQENEKLFF. The DNA of the CDR3 is TGCGCCAGCAGCCTGAAAACCCAACAGGAAAATGAAAAACTGTTTTTT.

This clone was recorded only once. The V call is TRBV11-2, the J call TRBJ2-5, with D maybe TRBD2 (6 bases). V was pared by 5 bases and J by 5 bases, with 15 bases between. The V gene's germline CDR1 is SGHAT and CDR2 FQNNGV. The CDR3 covers 14 residues. The CDR3 nucleotides read TGTGCCAGCAGCCCTAGTCGCGGGGCCGAGACCCAGTACTTC. As protein: CASSPSRGAETQYF.

A single count supports this clone. The chain couples TRBV30 to TRBJ1-2; a possible D gene is TRBD1 (5 bases). The CDR3 consists of 12 residues. Germline V lookup: CDR1 GTSNPN, CDR2 SVGIG (reference sequence). The V end was cut by 5 bases, the J end by 1 base, with 8 bases between. Here the CDR3 reads CAWGGYNYGYTF. The CDR3 DNA follows: TGTGCCTGGGGGGGTTATAACTATGGCTACACCTTC.

The chain couples TRBV9 to TRBJ1-5; perhaps TRBD1 as D (5 bases). This CDR3 has 14 amino acids. Germline loops: CDR1 SGDLS, CDR2 YYNGEE. Trimming pared 2 bases from V and 6 bases from J, leaving 12 bases between. The CDR3 protein is CASSVWGDFQPQHF. CDR3 nucleotide sequence: TGTGCCAGCAGCGTTTGGGGGGATTTTCAGCCCCAGCATTTT.

This clone occurred a few times. The junction and the germline gene differ at one end; a read error may be behind it. The chain links TRBV7-2 to TRBJ2-7; TRBD2 agrees at 10 bases. CDR3 length equals 17 residues. Looked up from germline, CDR1 is SGHTA and CDR2 is FQGNSA. CDR3 protein: CASSLAPPSGGSYEQYF. The CDR3 DNA is TGTGCCAGCAGCCTAGCTCCTCCTAGCGGGGGCTCCTACGAGCAGTACTTC.